The 4 T cell receptor beta chains given below trace back to one sample, sequenced in a study of naive and memory T cell subsets. Two oligonucleotides, mixed equimolar, formed the beta constant-region primer covering TRBC1 and TRBC2. Nested alpha and beta constant-region primers with the SP2 primer drove four PCR rounds on ligated cDNA. TCRdb recomputed calls from the UMI-ligation and nested PCR reads with MiXCR, one row per CDR3 protein. The sample has approximately 80,000 distinct CDR3 sequences, 9% seen once. The sample consisted of naive CD8+ T cells from blood. Source of these receptors: a human donor in good health.

This clonotype came up many times. V is TRBV12-5 and J is TRBJ2-7; D is perhaps TRBD2 (6 bases). CDR1 LGHNT and CDR2 FRNRAP come from the germline V gene. This CDR3 spans 17 amino acids. V was clipped by 0 bases and J by 3 bases, with 18 bases between them. CDR3 protein: CASGLVHLGLSVYEQYF. The CDR3, as DNA: TGTGCTAGTGGTTTGGTACACCTGGGACTTAGCGTCTACGAGCAGTACTTC.

The V and J genes are TRBV28 and TRBJ2-3; TRBD2 agrees at 11 bases. This CDR3 comprises 17 residues. Germline V lookup: CDR1 MDHEN, CDR2 SYDVKM. V dropped 4 bases and J dropped 2; count of bases not matched to a gene: 8. The CDR3 DNA reads TGTGCCAGCAGTTATCGGACTAGCGGGTACCTCACAGATACGCAGTATTTT. Translated: CASSYRTSGYLTDTQYF.

The rearrangement links TRBV27 to TRBJ2-7; 7 nucleotides agree with TRBD1. J gave up 2 bases and V 3 bases, and 4 bases lay outside the gene matches. Germline CDR1 reads MNHEY; CDR2 reads SMNVEV (reference sequence). The CDR3 runs 14 residues. This chain's CDR3 is CASSLYRGPYEQYF. In DNA form, the CDR3 reads TGTGCCAGCAGTTTGTACAGGGGTCCCTACGAGCAGTACTTC.

This clonotype occurred many times. The chain links TRBV20-1 to TRBJ2-7; TRBD2 agrees at 9 bases. Trimming at V came to 0 bases and at J to 4 bases, leaving 4 bases not matched to a gene. Germline V lookup: CDR1 DFQATT, CDR2 SNEGSKA (reference sequence). CDR3 length equals 14 residues. CDR3 DNA: TGCAGTGCTAGAGATAGGCGGGAGGGTTACGAGCAGTACTTC. As protein: CSARDRREGYEQYF.